This record covers a single T cell receptor beta chain. This sample stems from a study of blood T cell repertoires in COVID-19. There are 14 residues in the CDR3. Trimming took off 4 bases at V and 7 bases at J, with 16 bases between the two ends. CDR1 and CDR2 (germline): SEHNR, FQNEAQ (reference sequence). TCRdb's table, derived via immunoSEQ multiplex PCR, lists solely in-frame clones and lacks some. This sample carries 150,000 or so clones, about 90% of them seen once, and the ten largest clones take 0.55%. The clonotype comes from a man between 50 and 59 years old with acute or convalescent COVID-19. This sequence joins TRBV7-9 and TRBJ1-1, with D uncertain. What was sequenced was peripheral blood. As DNA, the CDR3 is TGTGCCAGCAGCTCCGAGTGGGCTCGGGGTGAAGCTTTCTTT. Encoded protein: CASSSEWARGEAFF.